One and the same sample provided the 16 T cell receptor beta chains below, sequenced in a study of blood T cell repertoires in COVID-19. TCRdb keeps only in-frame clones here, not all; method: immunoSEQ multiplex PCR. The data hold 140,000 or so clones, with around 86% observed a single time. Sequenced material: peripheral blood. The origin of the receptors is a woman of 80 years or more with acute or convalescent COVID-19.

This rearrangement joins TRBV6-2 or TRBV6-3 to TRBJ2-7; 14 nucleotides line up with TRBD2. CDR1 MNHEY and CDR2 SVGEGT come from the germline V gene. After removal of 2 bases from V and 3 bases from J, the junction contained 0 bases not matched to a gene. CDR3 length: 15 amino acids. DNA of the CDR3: TGTGCCAGCAGTTACGGGACTAGCGGGGGCTACGAGCAGTACTTC. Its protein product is CASSYGTSGGYEQYF.

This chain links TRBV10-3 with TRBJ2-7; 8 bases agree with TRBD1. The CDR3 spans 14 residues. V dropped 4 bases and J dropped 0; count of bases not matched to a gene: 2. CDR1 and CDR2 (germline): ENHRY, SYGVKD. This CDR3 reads CAISGTGSSYEQYF. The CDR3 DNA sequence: TGTGCCATCAGTGGGACAGGGAGCTCCTACGAGCAGTACTTC.

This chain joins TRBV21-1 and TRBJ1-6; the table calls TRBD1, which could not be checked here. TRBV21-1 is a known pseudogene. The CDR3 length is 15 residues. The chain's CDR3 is CASSPRDSEGSPLHF. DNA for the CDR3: TGTGCCAGCAGCCCGCGGGACAGTGAAGGGTCACCCCTCCACTTT.

CDR3 sequence: CASSTQAFELAGNTIYF. The CDR3, as DNA: TGTGCCAGCTCGACTCAAGCGTTTGAACTGGCCGGAAACACCATATATTTT. This sequence joins TRBV18 and TRBJ1-3; D is unresolved. Germline values: CDR1 KGHSH, CDR2 LQKENI. Trimming left V 6 bases short and J 4 bases short, with 22 bases between. The CDR3 length is 17 residues.

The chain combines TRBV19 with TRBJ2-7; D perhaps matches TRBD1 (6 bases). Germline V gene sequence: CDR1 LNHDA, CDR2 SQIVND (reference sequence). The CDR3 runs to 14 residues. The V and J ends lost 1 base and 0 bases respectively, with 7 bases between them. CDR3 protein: CASSIGQASYEQYF. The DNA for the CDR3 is TGTGCCAGTAGTATAGGACAGGCCTCCTACGAGCAGTACTTC.

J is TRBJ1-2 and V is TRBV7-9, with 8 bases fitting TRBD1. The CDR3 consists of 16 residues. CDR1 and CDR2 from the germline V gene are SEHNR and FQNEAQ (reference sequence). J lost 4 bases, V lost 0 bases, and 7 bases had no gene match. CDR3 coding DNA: TGTGCCAGCAGCTTAGCGGGACAGGATGCAGGCTATGGCTACACCTTC. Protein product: CASSLAGQDAGYGYTF.

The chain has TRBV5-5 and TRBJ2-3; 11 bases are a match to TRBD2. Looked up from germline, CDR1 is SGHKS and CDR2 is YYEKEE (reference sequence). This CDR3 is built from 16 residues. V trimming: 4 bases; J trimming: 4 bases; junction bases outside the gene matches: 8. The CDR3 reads CASSGTGTSGPDTQYF. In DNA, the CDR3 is TGTGCCAGCAGCGGAACCGGGACTAGCGGTCCAGATACGCAGTATTTT.

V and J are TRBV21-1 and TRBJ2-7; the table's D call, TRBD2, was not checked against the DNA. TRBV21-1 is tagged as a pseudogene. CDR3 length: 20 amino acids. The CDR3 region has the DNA TGTGCCCCCTCGTCCCCTCCACGAGGACTAGCGGGAGGTATTCAGAACGAGCAGTACTTC. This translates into CAPSSPPRGLAGGIQNEQYF.

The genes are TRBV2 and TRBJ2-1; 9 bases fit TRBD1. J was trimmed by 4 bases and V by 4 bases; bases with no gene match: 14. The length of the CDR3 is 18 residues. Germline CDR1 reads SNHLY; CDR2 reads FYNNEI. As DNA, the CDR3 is TGTGCCAGCAGTGGAGCTTTACAGGGGGCGTATTGGTACAATGAGCAGTTCTTC. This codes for CASSGALQGAYWYNEQFF. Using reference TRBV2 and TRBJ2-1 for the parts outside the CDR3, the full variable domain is EPEVTQTPSHQVTQMGQEVILRCVPISNHLYFYWYRQILGQKVEFLVSFYNNEISEKSEIFDDQFSVERPDGSNFTLKIRSTKLEDSAMYFCASSGALQGAYWYNEQFFGPGTRLTVL.

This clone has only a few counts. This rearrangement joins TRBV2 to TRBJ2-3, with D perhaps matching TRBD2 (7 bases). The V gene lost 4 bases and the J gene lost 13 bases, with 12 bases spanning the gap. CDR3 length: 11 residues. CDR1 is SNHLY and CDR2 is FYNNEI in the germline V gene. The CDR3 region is CASSVGGAKYF. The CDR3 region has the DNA TGTGCCAGCAGTGTAGGGGGGGCTAAGTATTTT.

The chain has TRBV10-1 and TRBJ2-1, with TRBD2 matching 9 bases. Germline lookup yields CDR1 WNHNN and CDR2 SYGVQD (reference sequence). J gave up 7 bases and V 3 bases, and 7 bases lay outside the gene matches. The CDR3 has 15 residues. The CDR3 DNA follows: TGCGCCAGCAGTGACTTGCGGGAGGGCAGGAATGAGCAGTTCTTC. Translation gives CASSDLREGRNEQFF.

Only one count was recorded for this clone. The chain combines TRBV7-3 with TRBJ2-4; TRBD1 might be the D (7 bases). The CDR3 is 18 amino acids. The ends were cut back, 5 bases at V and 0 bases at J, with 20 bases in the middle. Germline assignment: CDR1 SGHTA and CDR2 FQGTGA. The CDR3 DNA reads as TGTGCCAGCAGCCCGCAGGGGGTGGAGGGGCAAGCCAAAAACATTCAGTACTTC. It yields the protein CASSPQGVEGQAKNIQYF.

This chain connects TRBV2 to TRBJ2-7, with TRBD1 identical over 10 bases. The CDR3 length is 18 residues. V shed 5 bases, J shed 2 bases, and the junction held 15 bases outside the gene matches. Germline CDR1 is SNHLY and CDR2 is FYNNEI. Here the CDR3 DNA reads TGTGCCAGCAGTCCCGCCCTATGGGACAGGGGAAATGCCTACGAGCAGTACTTC. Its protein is CASSPALWDRGNAYEQYF.

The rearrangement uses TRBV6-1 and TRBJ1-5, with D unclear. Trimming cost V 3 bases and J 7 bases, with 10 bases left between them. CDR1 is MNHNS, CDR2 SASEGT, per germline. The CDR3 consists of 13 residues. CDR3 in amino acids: CASSEGRWQPQHF. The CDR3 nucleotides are TGTGCCAGCAGTGAGGGGAGGTGGCAGCCCCAGCATTTT.

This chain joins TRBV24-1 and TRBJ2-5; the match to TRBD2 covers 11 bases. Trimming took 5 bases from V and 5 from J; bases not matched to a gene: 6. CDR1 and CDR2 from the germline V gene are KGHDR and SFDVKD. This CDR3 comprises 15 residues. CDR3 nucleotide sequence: TGTGCCACCAGTGGCCCTAGCGGGAGGATTGAGACCCAGTACTTC. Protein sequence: CATSGPSGRIETQYF.

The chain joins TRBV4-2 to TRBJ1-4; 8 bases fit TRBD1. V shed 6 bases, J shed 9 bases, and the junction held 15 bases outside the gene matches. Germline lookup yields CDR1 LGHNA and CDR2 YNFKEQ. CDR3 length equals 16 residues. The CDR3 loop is CASSQMGDRRLQKLFF. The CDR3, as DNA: TGTGCCAGCAGTCAAATGGGGGACAGGCGACTCCAAAAACTGTTTTTT.